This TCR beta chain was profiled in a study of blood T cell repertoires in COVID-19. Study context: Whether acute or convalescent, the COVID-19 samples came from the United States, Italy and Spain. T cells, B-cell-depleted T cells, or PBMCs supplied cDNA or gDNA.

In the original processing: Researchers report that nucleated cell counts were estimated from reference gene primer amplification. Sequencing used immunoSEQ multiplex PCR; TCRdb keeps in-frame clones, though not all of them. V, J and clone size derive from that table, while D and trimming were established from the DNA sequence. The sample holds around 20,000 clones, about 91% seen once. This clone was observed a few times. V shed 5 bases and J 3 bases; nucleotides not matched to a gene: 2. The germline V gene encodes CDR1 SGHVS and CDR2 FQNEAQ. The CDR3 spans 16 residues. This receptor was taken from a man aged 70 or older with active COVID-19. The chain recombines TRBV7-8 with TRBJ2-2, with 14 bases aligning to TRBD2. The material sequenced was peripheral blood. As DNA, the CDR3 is TGTGCCAGCAGCGGGGGACTAGCGGGAGACACCGGGGAGCTGTTTTTT. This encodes CASSGGLAGDTGELFF.